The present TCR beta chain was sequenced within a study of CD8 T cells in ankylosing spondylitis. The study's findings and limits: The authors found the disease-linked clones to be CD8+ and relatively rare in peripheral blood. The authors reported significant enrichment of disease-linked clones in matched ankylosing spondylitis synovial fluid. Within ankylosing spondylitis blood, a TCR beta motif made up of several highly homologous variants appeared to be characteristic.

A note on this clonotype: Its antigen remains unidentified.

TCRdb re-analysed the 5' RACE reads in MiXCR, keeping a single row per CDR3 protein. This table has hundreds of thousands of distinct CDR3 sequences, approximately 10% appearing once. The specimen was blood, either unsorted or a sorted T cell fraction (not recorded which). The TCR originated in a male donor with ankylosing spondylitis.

CDR3 region: CASSQIWETQYF. The CDR3 DNA reads as TGCGCCAGCAGCCAAATATGGGAGACCCAGTACTTC. The chain recombines TRBV5-1 with TRBJ2-5; D unclear. Trimming shortened V by 4 bases and J by 5 bases, and 9 bases separated the two germline ends. Germline assignment: CDR1 SGHRS and CDR2 YFSETQ. This CDR3 comprises 12 residues.